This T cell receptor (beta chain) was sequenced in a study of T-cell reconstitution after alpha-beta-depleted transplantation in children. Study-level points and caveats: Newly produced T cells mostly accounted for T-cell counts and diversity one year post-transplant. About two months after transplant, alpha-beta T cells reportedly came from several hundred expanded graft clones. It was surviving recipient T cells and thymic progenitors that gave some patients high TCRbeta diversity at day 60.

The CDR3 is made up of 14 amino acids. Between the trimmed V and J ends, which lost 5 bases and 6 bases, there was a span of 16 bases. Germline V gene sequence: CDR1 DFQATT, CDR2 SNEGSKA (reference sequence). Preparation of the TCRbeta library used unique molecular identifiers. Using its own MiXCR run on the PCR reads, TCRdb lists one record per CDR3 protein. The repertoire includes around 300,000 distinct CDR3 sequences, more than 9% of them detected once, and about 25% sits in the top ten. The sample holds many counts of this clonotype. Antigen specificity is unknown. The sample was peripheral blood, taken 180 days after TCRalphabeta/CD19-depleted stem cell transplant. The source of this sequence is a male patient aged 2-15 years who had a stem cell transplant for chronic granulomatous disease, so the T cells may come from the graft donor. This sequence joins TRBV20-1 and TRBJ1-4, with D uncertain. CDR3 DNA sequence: TGCAGTGCTGAAAGAGGGCCTGCCTATGAAAAACTGTTTTTT. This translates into CSAERGPAYEKLFF.